Listed below are T cell receptor beta chains from one sample, sequenced in a study of shared clonotypes between healthy human individuals. Sequenced by immunoSEQ multiplex PCR; TCRdb stores in-frame clones only, minus some. The data show 1.5 million to 2.5 million clones, with about 95% seen just once and 1% to 1.5% held by the top ten. The sequenced sample consisted of naive CD8+ T cells sorted from blood. All receptors come from a man aged 18 to 30 in good health. The CDR3 runs from the conserved cysteine through the conserved F or W. The order of the fields is J gene, V gene, clone size, D gene, CDR3 DNA, CDR3 protein. A D gene is named only where the DNA matches it firmly. A row's size may be missing; if present it is once, few, many or a size class.

J: TRBJ2-4
V: TRBV5-6
size: .
D: .
DNA: TGTGCCAGCAGCCTAGAGAGCATTCAGTACTTC
CDR3: CASSLESIQYF

J: TRBJ1-5
V: TRBV6-6
size: .
D: TRBD1
DNA: TGTGCCAGCAGTCCCCGGGACAGGGCCCAGCCCCAGCATTTT
CDR3: CASSPRDRAQPQHF

J: TRBJ2-5
V: TRBV11-2
size: .
D: .
DNA: TGTGCCAGCAGCTTAGCCCAAGAGACCCAGTACTTC
CDR3: CASSLAQETQYF

J: TRBJ1-2
V: TRBV27
size: .
D: .
DNA: TGTGCCAGAGCCGGGACTTCTAACTATGGCTACACCTTC
CDR3: CARAGTSNYGYTF

J: TRBJ1-4
V: TRBV7-2
size: .
D: .
DNA: TGTGCCAGCAGCTTTTTGGGCCCCAATGAAAAACTGTTTTTT
CDR3: CASSFLGPNEKLFF

J: TRBJ1-2
V: TRBV13
size: .
D: TRBD1
DNA: TGTGCCAGCAGCCCCGGGACAGGGACTAACTATGGCTACACCTTC
CDR3: CASSPGTGTNYGYTF

J: TRBJ2-4
V: TRBV2
size: .
D: .
DNA: TGTGCCAGCAGTGAAGTCTCGGTCCCGGACTTC
CDR3: CASSEVSVPDF

J: TRBJ1-4
V: TRBV10-1
size: .
D: .
DNA: TGCGCCAGCAGTGAGTCGACTTTATTGGGAGCAACTAATGAAAAACTGTTTTTT
CDR3: CASSESTLLGATNEKLFF

J: TRBJ2-1
V: TRBV5-6
size: .
D: .
DNA: TGTGCCAGCAGCCTGTTAGGGTCCTACAATGAGCAGTTCTTC
CDR3: CASSLLGSYNEQFF

J: TRBJ2-1
V: TRBV7-2
size: once
D: .
DNA: TGTGCCAGCAGCTTAGGTTTGGGGTACGAGCAGTTCTTC
CDR3: CASSLGLGYEQFF

J: TRBJ2-1
V: TRBV9
size: .
D: TRBD1
DNA: TGTGCCAGCAGCGAGACAGGGGGATACCATGAGCAGTTCTTC
CDR3: CASSETGGYHEQFF

J: TRBJ2-7
V: TRBV10-3
size: .
D: .
DNA: TGTGCCATCGGGCAGGGCCGATCCTACGAGCAGTACTTC
CDR3: CAIGQGRSYEQYF

J: TRBJ1-4
V: TRBV7-9
size: .
D: .
DNA: TGTGCCAGCAGCTCTTGGGAGGCCATACTGTTTTTT
CDR3: CASSSWEAILFF

J: TRBJ1-5
V: TRBV7-6
size: .
D: .
DNA: TGTGCCAGCAGCTTAGAGCTAGCGGGTCAGCCCCAGCATTTT
CDR3: CASSLELAGQPQHF